These 16 T cell receptor beta chains share one sample of origin, sequenced in a study of blood T cell repertoires in COVID-19. Method: immunoSEQ multiplex PCR; TCRdb's copy keeps in-frame clones and lacks some. Seen here are approximately 250,000 clones, approximately 89% observed once, and the top ten hold 2.8%. The specimen sequenced was PBMCs or T cells enriched from blood (not recorded which). All receptors derive from a man in his forties or fifties who had been exposed to COVID-19.

The count of this clone is one. The genes are TRBV5-1 and TRBJ2-2; D not resolved. The germline gives CDR1 SGHRS, CDR2 YFSETQ. The CDR3 runs 15 residues. V was pared by 1 base and J by 7 bases, with 14 bases between. The CDR3 region is CASSLLSGGSGELFF. CDR3 DNA: TGCGCCAGCAGCTTGTTATCCGGCGGAAGCGGGGAGCTGTTTTTT.

This chain connects TRBV13 to TRBJ1-2, with TRBD1 identical over 7 bases. V was clipped by 2 bases and J by 4 bases; unmatched bases: 4. The CDR3 is 14 amino acids. CDR1 is PRHDT, CDR2 FYEKMQ, per germline (reference sequence). CDR3 protein: CASSLHAGGYGYTF. CDR3 DNA sequence: TGTGCCAGCAGCTTACATGCAGGGGGCTATGGCTACACCTTC.

This chain connects TRBV27 to TRBJ1-1; the D gene is possibly TRBD1 (6 bases). Germline assignment: CDR1 MNHEY and CDR2 SMNVEV (reference sequence). CDR3 length: 15 residues. Trimming removed 5 bases from V and 1 base from J, with 14 bases in between. The CDR3 sequence is CASSTHLTGNTEAFF. The CDR3 DNA reads as TGTGCCAGCAGTACGCACCTGACAGGGAACACTGAAGCTTTCTTT.

This CDR3 reads CATSDATVVGGELFF. The CDR3 nucleotides are TGTGCCACCAGTGATGCGACAGTAGTTGGCGGGGAGCTGTTTTTT. The V call is TRBV24-1, the J call TRBJ2-2; a weak D match, TRBD1 (5 bases). V shed 3 bases and J shed 7 bases, with 14 bases lying between them. From germline, CDR1 is KGHDR and CDR2 SFDVKD. The CDR3 is 15 amino acids.

This chain joins TRBV5-4 and TRBJ2-7, with D possibly matching TRBD1 (5 bases). Deletions cut 4 bases from V and 3 bases from J, with 17 bases between. Germline-derived CDR1 and CDR2 are SGHNT and YYREEE (reference sequence). CDR3 length: 15 amino acids. The CDR3 DNA is TGTGCCAGCAGCGGAAGGGTAGGGGCCGTCTACGAGCAGTACTTC. This sequence encodes CASSGRVGAVYEQYF.

The chain employs TRBV27 and TRBJ2-2; weak D call: TRBD1 (6 bases). V was shortened by 11 bases and J by 2 bases, with 18 bases between the two germline ends. There are 15 residues in the CDR3. Per germline, CDR1 MNHEY and CDR2 SMNVEV (reference sequence). CDR3 sequence: CAGHPQGYNTGELFF. CDR3 DNA: TGTGCCGGGCACCCACAGGGATACAACACCGGGGAGCTGTTTTTT.

The rearrangement uses TRBV7-9 and TRBJ1-5, with 10 bases that match TRBD1. V lost 6 bases, J lost 2 bases, and 7 bases stayed unmatched. The CDR3 sequence is 16 residues long. Germline V gives CDR1 SEHNR, CDR2 FQNEAQ (reference sequence). The CDR3 bases are TGTGCCAGCAGTGGGGACAGGGGATATGGCAATCAGCCCCAGCATTTT. It encodes CASSGDRGYGNQPQHF.

This sequence joins TRBV9 and TRBJ2-1; D not certain. The CDR3 totals 12 residues. V lost 7 bases, J lost 10 bases, and 15 bases lay in between. Per the germline V gene, CDR1 is SGDLS and CDR2 is YYNGEE. The CDR3, as DNA: TGTGCCAGCTCCCCCTCCACAACGGAGCAGTTCTTC. Amino acids: CASSPSTTEQFF. The full variable domain, with the rest looked up from reference TRBV9 and TRBJ2-1, is DSGVTQTPKHLITATGQRVTLRCSPRSGDLSVYWYQQSLDQGLQFLIQYYNGEERAKGNILERFSAQQFPDLHSELNLSSLELGDSALYFCASSPSTTEQFFGPGTRLTVL.

This chain uses TRBV15 with TRBJ2-7; D uncertain. CDR3 length: 13 residues. Trimming shortened V by 0 bases and J by 8 bases, and 11 bases separated the two germline ends. Germline loops: CDR1 LNHNV, CDR2 YYDKDF (reference sequence). CDR3 in amino acids: CATSRDVLDKQYF. The CDR3 DNA reads TGTGCCACCAGCAGAGATGTTTTAGATAAGCAGTACTTC.

The gene calls are TRBV6-5 and TRBJ1-1; D call uncertain. V lost 7 bases to trimming and J lost 2 bases, with 11 bases between them. The CDR3 contains 13 residues. The germline V gene has CDR1 MNHEY and CDR2 SVGAGI. CDR3 protein: CASTITVNTEAFF. DNA for the CDR3: TGTGCCAGCACTATCACGGTTAACACTGAAGCTTTCTTT.

The chain joins TRBV11-2 to TRBJ2-2; 9 bases map to TRBD2. The germline V gene has CDR1 SGHAT and CDR2 FQNNGV. V was clipped by 1 base and J by 6 bases; unmatched bases: 3. CDR3 length equals 15 residues. CDR3 in amino acids: CASSLGREGPGELFF. CDR3 nucleotide sequence: TGTGCCAGCAGCTTAGGGCGGGAGGGCCCCGGGGAGCTGTTTTTT.

V gene TRBV3-1 (or the pseudogene TRBV3-2) combines with J gene TRBJ2-1, with 8 bases that match TRBD2. The CDR3 consists of 13 residues. Germline V gene data show CDR1 as LGHDT and CDR2 as YNNKEL (reference sequence). CDR3 protein: CASGDSLYNEQFF. The CDR3 DNA reads as TGTGCTAGCGGGGACTCCCTTTACAATGAGCAGTTCTTC.

The rearrangement links TRBV3-1 (or the pseudogene TRBV3-2) to TRBJ2-7; TRBD2 matches at 8 bases. The V gene end was trimmed by 1 base and the J gene end by 0 bases; junction bases not matched to a gene: 8. The CDR3 consists of 17 residues. CDR1 is LGHDT, CDR2 YNNKEL, per germline (reference sequence). CDR3 DNA sequence: TGTGCCAGCAGCCAAGCCGCAGGCCTAGCGGGCTCCTACGAGCAGTACTTC. This encodes CASSQAAGLAGSYEQYF.

The gene calls are TRBV19 and TRBJ1-2; 10 bases fit TRBD1. Germline V gene sequence: CDR1 LNHDA, CDR2 SQIVND (reference sequence). V shed 7 bases, J shed 2 bases, and the junction held 1 base outside the gene matches. The CDR3 is made up of 13 amino acids. The CDR3 sequence: CASTGQGNYGYTF. CDR3 coding DNA: TGTGCCAGTACGGGACAGGGGAACTATGGCTACACCTTC.

The genes are TRBV5-1 and TRBJ2-7; possible D gene TRBD2, 6 bases. V was trimmed by 4 bases and J by 10 bases, leaving 21 bases between them. Germline assignment: CDR1 SGHRS and CDR2 YFSETQ. The CDR3 loop spans 14 amino acids. CDR3 in DNA: TGCGCCAGCAGCCCCCCGGTGGCTGGAGGGAAACAGTACTTC. As protein: CASSPPVAGGKQYF.

The chain carries TRBV7-9 and TRBJ2-5; D may be TRBD1 (5 bases). V was shortened by 4 bases and J by 2 bases, with 11 bases between the two germline ends. This CDR3 contains 14 residues. Germline values: CDR1 SEHNR, CDR2 FQNEAQ (reference sequence). Written as DNA, the CDR3 is TGTGCCAGCAGCTCGCCTTGGACACAAGAGACCCAGTACTTC. Translated, it gives CASSSPWTQETQYF.